This T cell receptor (beta chain) emerged from a study of CD8 T cells in Susac syndrome. When the RNA was reverse transcribed, random hexamers were used with an input of roughly 0.5 to 1 ug. TCR beta CDR3 was amplified by immunoSEQ covering 54 Vbeta and 13 Jbeta. TCRdb reanalysed the immunoSEQ multiplex PCR reads using MiXCR and keeps one entry per CDR3 protein. The table shows 100,000 to 150,000 distinct CDR3 sequences, with roughly 95% occurring only once. The CDR3 covers 13 residues. Between the trimmed V and J ends, which lost 3 bases and 0 bases, there was a span of 5 bases. Germline assignment: CDR1 SGHTA and CDR2 FQGNSA. TCR beta was sequenced from blood CD8+ and CD4+ T cells. While serving as controls, healthy donors were matched for age and sex. FACS was used to enrich TEMRA cells, whereas the CD8+ and CD4+ T cells were obtained by negative isolation.

Specimen: CD4+ T cells from PBMCs. The TCR originated in a human donor in good health. The chain uses TRBV7-2 and TRBJ1-2; a weak D match, TRBD1 (5 bases). The CDR3 sequence: CASSLTANYGYTF. Written as DNA, the CDR3 is TGTGCCAGCAGCTTGACAGCTAACTATGGCTACACCTTC. Filled out from reference TRBV7-2 and TRBJ1-2, the complete variable domain reads GAGVSQSPSNKVTEKGKDVELRCDPISGHTALYWYRQSLGQGLEFLIYFQGNSAPDKSGLPSDRFSAERTGGSVSTLTIQRTQQEDSAVYLCASSLTANYGYTFGSGTRLTVV.